Each of the 30 T cell receptor beta chains below was sequenced from the same sample in a study of blood T cell repertoires in COVID-19. Here immunoSEQ multiplex PCR was the method, and the copy in TCRdb shows in-frame clones only, minus some. Among some 400,000 clones listed, 70% to 90% were seen once. Input material: peripheral blood. The receptors come from a woman aged 25-40 years with COVID-19, enrolled during active disease.

This clone has just one count. This chain connects TRBV12-3 or TRBV12-4 to TRBJ2-1; 7 nucleotides match TRBD2. There are 12 residues in the CDR3. V trimming: 5 bases; J trimming: 10 bases; junction bases outside the gene matches: 5. The CDR3 is CASSQRDGEQFF. CDR3 nucleotide sequence: TGTGCCAGCAGTCAGCGGGACGGCGAGCAGTTCTTC.

The rearrangement links TRBV7-3 to TRBJ1-2; 10 bases map to TRBD1. The CDR3 loop spans 14 amino acids. Trimming cost V 5 bases and J 3 bases; bases outside gene matches: 3. Germline V gives CDR1 SGHTA, CDR2 FQGTGA. CDR3 protein: CASSPGTGDYGYTF. As DNA, the CDR3 is TGTGCCAGCAGCCCCGGGACAGGGGACTATGGCTACACCTTC.

The gene calls are TRBV6-5 and TRBJ2-1, with 9 bases matching TRBD2. Germline CDR1 reads MNHEY; CDR2 reads SVGAGI. The CDR3 extends over 13 amino acids. Germline trimming cut 10 bases from V and 2 bases from J; bases unmatched to any gene: 3. CDR3: CANSGSTYNEQFF. The CDR3 DNA follows: TGTGCCAATAGCGGGAGTACCTACAATGAGCAGTTCTTC.

The chain is built from TRBV27 and TRBJ1-2, with TRBD1 matching over 7 bases. Germline lookup yields CDR1 MNHEY and CDR2 SMNVEV (reference sequence). This CDR3 region has 17 residues. With V trimmed by 5 bases and J by 4 bases, 16 bases remained unmatched. The CDR3 region is CASSPNLQRGRVYGYTF. CDR3 DNA: TGTGCCAGCAGTCCGAATCTACAGAGGGGGCGAGTCTATGGCTACACCTTC.

The gene calls are TRBV7-2 and TRBJ2-1, with 8 nucleotides matching TRBD2. Germline CDR1 and CDR2: SGHTA and FQGNSA. J gave up 5 bases and V 1 base, and 4 bases lay outside the gene matches. The CDR3 sequence is 15 residues long. The CDR3, as DNA: TGTGCCAGCAGCTTAGGGACTAGCATTAACAATGAGCAGTTCTTC. This codes for CASSLGTSINNEQFF. Variable domain in full (rest from reference TRBV7-2 and TRBJ2-1): GAGVSQSPSNKVTEKGKDVELRCDPISGHTALYWYRQSLGQGLEFLIYFQGNSAPDKSGLPSDRFSAERTGGSVSTLTIQRTQQEDSAVYLCASSLGTSINNEQFFGPGTRLTVL.

The chain carries TRBV7-2 and TRBJ2-3; TRBD2 aligns across 7 bases. Trimming at V came to 5 bases and at J to 1 base, leaving 15 bases not matched to a gene. CDR3 length equals 18 residues. Germline V gene data show CDR1 as SGHTA and CDR2 as FQGNSA. CDR3 nucleotides: TGTGCCAGCAGCGCCCCACTGGCGGGAGACCCTCGCACAGATACGCAGTATTTT. This gives the protein CASSAPLAGDPRTDTQYF.

V usage is TRBV28 and J usage is TRBJ2-7; D is unclear. V was cut by 6 bases and J by 2 bases, with 11 bases left in between. The V gene's germline CDR1 is MDHEN and CDR2 SYDVKM. The CDR3 is 13 amino acids. The CDR3 coding sequence is TGTGCCAGCAGCCCTAACAGACCCTACGAGCAGTACTTC. Translated: CASSPNRPYEQYF.

The CDR3 here is CASSQSAGLTGPLVPRITQQFF. In DNA form, the CDR3 reads TGCGCCAGCAGCCAATCGGCAGGGTTGACGGGCCCGCTAGTCCCTCGGATTACACAGCAGTTCTTC. The J gene is TRBJ2-1, the V gene TRBV4-3, with a weak D call TRBD1 (5 bases). The germline CDR1 and CDR2 sequences are LGHNA and YSLEER. This CDR3 is 22 amino acids long. The V gene lost 2 bases and the J gene lost 11 bases, with 40 bases spanning the gap.

The chain links TRBV6-6 to TRBJ2-1; possible D gene TRBD1, 6 bases. The ends were cut back, 0 bases at V and 6 bases at J, with 9 bases in the middle. The V gene's germline CDR1 is MNHNY and CDR2 SVGAGI (reference sequence). This CDR3 has 14 residues. This chain's CDR3 is CASSYSGAGNEQFF. The CDR3 nucleotides read TGTGCCAGCAGTTACTCGGGGGCCGGCAATGAGCAGTTCTTC.

This chain connects TRBV6-5 to TRBJ2-7; possibly TRBD2 for D (6 bases). CDR3 length equals 14 residues. Germline V gene data show CDR1 as MNHEY and CDR2 as SVGAGI. V dropped 10 bases and J dropped 0 bases, with 16 bases sitting between them. CDR3 in DNA: TGTGCCATCTCAGGGCGGAGGGGCTCCTACGAGCAGTACTTC. Residues: CAISGRRGSYEQYF.

The chain recombines TRBV9 with TRBJ1-1, with D unresolved. This CDR3 region has 14 residues. Between the trimmed V and J ends, which lost 0 bases and 0 bases, there was a span of 6 bases. Germline lookup yields CDR1 SGDLS and CDR2 YYNGEE. The CDR3 sequence is CASSVAGMNTEAFF. CDR3 nucleotides: TGTGCCAGCAGCGTAGCGGGTATGAACACTGAAGCTTTCTTT.

V is TRBV6-4 and J is TRBJ1-5; 9 bases map to TRBD1. Germline loops: CDR1 MRHNA, CDR2 SNTAGT. V was clipped by 10 bases and J by 1 base; unmatched bases: 8. The CDR3 contains 15 residues. Written as DNA, the CDR3 is TGTGCCAAAGATCGACAGGGGGGGAGCAATCAGCCCCAGCATTTT. This translates into CAKDRQGGSNQPQHF.

This rearrangement joins TRBV7-8 to TRBJ2-1; 8 bases map to TRBD2. V gave up 4 bases and J gave up 4 bases; unmatched junction bases: 9. Germline assignment: CDR1 SGHVS and CDR2 FQNEAQ. The CDR3 has 16 amino acids. CDR3: CASSSKPGLDYNEQFF. CDR3 nucleotides: TGTGCCAGCAGCTCGAAACCGGGACTAGATTACAATGAGCAGTTCTTC. Together with reference TRBV7-8 and TRBJ2-1, the CDR3 gives the full variable domain: GAGVSQSPRYKVAKRGQDVALRCDPISGHVSLFWYQQALGQGPEFLTYFQNEAQLDKSGLPSDRFFAERPEGSVSTLKIQRTQQEDSAVYLCASSSKPGLDYNEQFFGPGTRLTVL.

The chain recombines TRBV24-1 with TRBJ1-4, with 7 bases lining up with TRBD1. This CDR3 has 17 amino acids. Germline V gene lookup returns CDR1 KGHDR and CDR2 SFDVKD. V gave up 2 bases and J gave up 5 bases; unmatched junction bases: 10. CDR3 residues: CATSDSGRGGANEKLFF. CDR3 DNA sequence: TGTGCCACCAGTGATTCTGGGCGAGGGGGCGCAAATGAAAAACTGTTTTTT.

This chain links TRBV6-6 with TRBJ1-5; maybe TRBD1 (5 bases). The germline gives CDR1 MNHNY, CDR2 SVGAGI (reference sequence). V was clipped by 2 bases and J by 4 bases, with 9 bases between them. The CDR3 is 14 residues long. CDR3 nucleotide sequence: TGTGCCAGCAGTTACGACAGCCAGAATCAGCCCCAGCATTTT. It encodes CASSYDSQNQPQHF.

The chain uses TRBV6-5 and TRBJ2-7; perhaps TRBD1 as D (6 bases). The CDR3 has 16 amino acids. V lost 1 base and J 5 bases, leaving 18 bases between the germline ends. Germline CDR1 MNHEY, CDR2 SVGAGI. The CDR3 loop reads CASSYLSLQGSDEQYF. CDR3 nucleotide sequence: TGTGCCAGCAGTTACTTATCATTGCAGGGGTCAGACGAGCAGTACTTC.

The chain is built from TRBV5-5 and TRBJ1-4, with D possibly being TRBD1 (5 bases). Trimming stripped 0 bases from V and 10 bases from J, with 22 bases between. CDR1 is SGHKS and CDR2 is YYEKEE in the germline V gene (reference sequence). The CDR3 contains 17 residues. CDR3 coding DNA: TGTGCCAGCAGCTTGGATAGTACAGGATTCCTTATGCGAAAACTGTTTTTT. It specifies CASSLDSTGFLMRKLFF.

Worth noting for this clone: The identical CDR3 is also encoded by other nucleotide sequences in the sample. The chain links TRBV29-1 to TRBJ2-7; 7 positions agree with TRBD1. V was clipped by 5 bases and J by 0 bases; unmatched bases: 1. CDR1 SQVTM and CDR2 ANQGSEA come from the germline V gene. This CDR3 is 12 amino acids long. In DNA, the CDR3 is TGCAGCGTTCGACAGGGCTCCTACGAGCAGTACTTC. As protein: CSVRQGSYEQYF.

This rearrangement joins TRBV6-2 or TRBV6-3 to TRBJ2-2, with 12 bases aligning to TRBD2. V gave up 6 bases and J gave up 3 bases; unmatched junction bases: 2. The CDR3 sequence is 15 residues long. Germline lookup yields CDR1 MNHEY and CDR2 SVGEGT. CDR3 amino acids: CASSRLAGDTGELFF. The CDR3 region has the DNA TGTGCCAGCAGCAGACTAGCGGGAGACACCGGGGAGCTGTTTTTT.

The rearrangement links TRBV30 to TRBJ1-3; D uncertain. Germline V gene sequence: CDR1 GTSNPN, CDR2 SVGIG (reference sequence). This CDR3 comprises 14 residues. With 2 bases removed from V and 0 bases from J, the gap between germline ends came to 8 bases. The CDR3 region has the DNA TGTGCCTGGAGTATAACGGGCTCTGGAAACACCATATATTTT. Translated, it gives CAWSITGSGNTIYF.

Only one count was recorded for this clone. The chain uses TRBV9 and TRBJ2-1; D may be TRBD2 (7 bases). This CDR3 is built from 17 residues. V shed 0 bases and J shed 0 bases, with 13 bases lying between them. Germline V gene sequence: CDR1 SGDLS, CDR2 YYNGEE. This CDR3 is CASSVGSGGASYNEQFF. The DNA of the CDR3 is TGTGCCAGCAGCGTAGGTTCGGGGGGCGCCTCCTACAATGAGCAGTTCTTC.

V and J are TRBV27 and TRBJ1-4; D gene uncertain. The CDR3 is made up of 12 amino acids. Germline V gene sequence: CDR1 MNHEY, CDR2 SMNVEV (reference sequence). V was shortened by 3 bases and J by 8 bases, with 7 bases between the two germline ends. CDR3 residues: CASSFRGEKLFF. CDR3 bases: TGTGCCAGCAGTTTTAGAGGGGAAAAACTGTTTTTT.

V and J are TRBV10-3 and TRBJ1-2; 9 bases are a match to TRBD1. CDR3 size: 14 residues. With V trimmed by 7 bases and J by 10 bases, 13 bases remained unmatched. Germline V gene data show CDR1 as ENHRY and CDR2 as SYGVKD. Written as DNA, the CDR3 is TGTGCCATCACCTCGACAGGGGGGGGTACATACTACACCTTC. Translation: CAITSTGGGTYYTF.

This clone was seen more than once but under ten times. The chain recombines TRBV6-5 with TRBJ1-5; 9 nucleotides agree with TRBD1. Trimming at V came to 0 bases and at J to 4 bases, leaving 4 bases not matched to a gene. Germline assignment: CDR1 MNHEY and CDR2 SVGAGI. CDR3 size: 16 residues. CDR3 DNA sequence: TGTGCCAGCAGTTACTCTAGGACAGGGGCGAATCAGCCCCAGCATTTT. This encodes CASSYSRTGANQPQHF.

This rearrangement joins TRBV4-1 to TRBJ2-1; 11 nucleotides line up with TRBD2. Germline CDR1 reads MGHRA; CDR2 reads YSYEKL. This CDR3 spans 14 amino acids. V shed 8 bases, J shed 6 bases, and the junction held 6 bases outside the gene matches. The CDR3 DNA reads as TGCGCCAGCGAAGGCGGGACTAGCGGCAATGAGCAGTTCTTC. It specifies CASEGGTSGNEQFF.

The V and J genes are TRBV3-1 (or the pseudogene TRBV3-2) and TRBJ2-7, with 9 bases identical to TRBD1. Looked up from germline, CDR1 is LGHDT and CDR2 is YNNKEL (reference sequence). CDR3 length equals 15 residues. The V segment lost 4 bases and the J segment 1 base; nucleotides outside the gene matches: 5. The CDR3 is CASSLGTGRSYEQYF. CDR3 bases: TGTGCCAGCAGCCTTGGGACAGGGAGGTCCTACGAGCAGTACTTC.

The V call is TRBV2, the J call TRBJ2-1, with a tentative D call TRBD2 (6 bases). Germline V gene lookup returns CDR1 SNHLY and CDR2 FYNNEI. This CDR3 comprises 14 residues. V was cut by 6 bases and J by 7 bases, with 16 bases left in between. The DNA for the CDR3 is TGTGCCAGCAGGACCGGGGGACCCAGTAATGAGCAGTTCTTC. Its translation: CASRTGGPSNEQFF.

This sequence joins TRBV7-2 and TRBJ2-4; a possible D gene is TRBD1 (5 bases). V lost 1 base and J 6 bases, leaving 16 bases between the germline ends. Per germline, CDR1 SGHTA and CDR2 FQGNSA. The CDR3 is 16 residues long. The CDR3 here is CASSLGRGWSSNIQYF. The CDR3 bases are TGTGCCAGCAGCTTAGGAAGGGGTTGGTCGTCAAACATTCAGTACTTC.

This chain connects TRBV6-2 or TRBV6-3 to TRBJ2-3; maybe TRBD1 (5 bases). Trimming cost V 0 bases and J 10 bases, with 11 bases left between them. In germline, CDR1 is MNHEY, CDR2 SVGEGT. The CDR3 has 13 amino acids. CDR3 in amino acids: CASSYSRPQAQYF. The CDR3 DNA reads TGTGCCAGCAGTTACTCGAGACCACAGGCGCAGTATTTT.

This rearrangement joins TRBV14 to TRBJ1-3; 7 bases are a match to TRBD1. Per germline, CDR1 SGHDN and CDR2 FVKESK. After removal of 0 bases from V and 0 bases from J, the junction contained 5 bases not matched to a gene. CDR3 length: 17 residues. The CDR3 here is CASSQDRTGLSGNTIYF. The DNA for the CDR3 is TGTGCCAGCAGCCAAGATAGGACAGGCCTCTCTGGAAACACCATATATTTT.